What follows are 22 T cell receptor beta chains derived from one specimen sequenced in a study of control samples from healthy donors and cancer patients. Measured with immunoSEQ multiplex PCR; TCRdb has only the in-frame clones, and not every one. The repertoire holds 400,000 to 500,000 clones, with around nine tenths as singletons. Sample: PBMCs. The origin of the receptors is a man between 40 and 49 years old with head and neck cancer.

The chain links TRBV7-2 to TRBJ2-7; 8 bases map to TRBD1. Germline CDR1 is SGHTA and CDR2 is FQGNSA. This CDR3 region has 16 residues. J gave up 5 bases and V 1 base, and 10 bases lay outside the gene matches. In nucleotides, the CDR3 is TGTGCCAGCAGCTTAGGGGCGACAGGGGTGGGGAACGAGCAGTACTTC. Protein: CASSLGATGVGNEQYF.

This chain joins TRBV6-5 and TRBJ2-7; D gene uncertain. Trimming took 4 bases from V and 7 from J, leaving 20 bases between them. Germline lookup yields CDR1 MNHEY and CDR2 SVGAGI. The CDR3 loop spans 15 amino acids. The CDR3 protein is CASSSRTPENTEQYF. The CDR3 nucleotides read TGTGCCAGCAGTTCGCGGACCCCCGAAAATACAGAGCAGTACTTC.

The chain employs TRBV7-3 and TRBJ2-5; 7 bases match TRBD2. With V trimmed by 8 bases and J by 5 bases, 14 bases remained unmatched. Germline-derived CDR1 and CDR2 are SGHTA and FQGTGA. The CDR3 contains 15 residues. The CDR3 DNA sequence: TGTGCCAGCTCACCCTCGACGGGGGGAGGTGAGACCCAGTACTTC. The encoded protein is CASSPSTGGGETQYF.

This clone was recorded once. The chain employs TRBV25-1 and TRBJ1-1; TRBD1 aligns across 7 bases. CDR1 and CDR2 from the germline V gene are MGHDK and SYGVNS. Trimming cost V 4 bases and J 4 bases; bases outside gene matches: 3. The CDR3 totals 13 residues. The CDR3 spells CASSVGTVTEAFF. Here the CDR3 DNA reads TGTGCCAGCAGTGTCGGGACAGTCACTGAAGCTTTCTTT.

This clone has a single count. The V and J genes are TRBV13 and TRBJ2-1, with 11 nucleotides matching TRBD2. CDR1 PRHDT and CDR2 FYEKMQ come from the germline V gene (reference sequence). The junction had 4 bases not matched to a gene; V was cut back by 4 bases and J by 5 bases. There are 15 residues in the CDR3. DNA of the CDR3: TGTGCCAGCAGCTCTCTAGCGGGGGGTAACAATGAGCAGTTCTTC. Translation gives CASSSLAGGNNEQFF.

With respect to this clone: Other DNA sequences in this specimen translate into the identical CDR3. The V gene is TRBV5-4, the J gene TRBJ2-7; 9 positions agree with TRBD1. This CDR3 is built from 13 residues. V dropped 3 bases and J dropped 6; count of bases not matched to a gene: 4. Germline CDR1 SGHNT, CDR2 YYREEE (reference sequence). CDR3 residues: CASSWDREGEQYF. CDR3 bases: TGTGCCAGCAGCTGGGACAGGGAGGGCGAGCAGTACTTC.

The chain employs TRBV5-4 and TRBJ1-2; D unresolved. V was cut by 0 bases and J by 2 bases, with 5 bases left in between. The CDR3 spans 13 residues. CDR1 is SGHNT and CDR2 is YYREEE in the germline V gene (reference sequence). The CDR3 here is CASSLDGNYGYTF. The CDR3 DNA reads TGTGCCAGCAGCTTGGACGGAAACTATGGCTACACCTTC.

This chain links TRBV6-4 with TRBJ1-4, with no clear D. Trimming cost V 5 bases and J 4 bases, with 8 bases left between them. CDR3 length: 13 amino acids. Germline values: CDR1 MRHNA, CDR2 SNTAGT. Written as DNA, the CDR3 is TGTGCCAGCAGTTTGAGGATTAATGAAAAACTGTTTTTT. Translated: CASSLRINEKLFF.

This chain uses TRBV4-3 with TRBJ2-3; tentatively, D is TRBD1 or TRBD2 (5 bases each). V shed 1 base and J shed 1 base, with 18 bases lying between them. This CDR3 spans 18 amino acids. The V gene's germline CDR1 is LGHNA and CDR2 YSLEER. The CDR3 DNA reads as TGCGCCAGCAGCCAAGCATCTCCCCGGGACGGCCGCACAGATACGCAGTATTTT. Translation gives CASSQASPRDGRTDTQYF.

About this clone itself: Other DNA sequences within the sample encode an identical CDR3. V is TRBV7-8 and J is TRBJ1-1; D remains ambiguous. Germline CDR1 and CDR2: SGHVS and FQNEAQ. The CDR3 contains 14 residues. Trimming removed 3 bases at V and 1 base at J, with 9 bases between. DNA for the CDR3: TGTGCCAGCAGCTTGGTGGTCAAGAACACTGAAGCTTTCTTT. Translating gives CASSLVVKNTEAFF. Based on the CDR3 plus reference TRBV7-8 and TRBJ1-1, the full variable domain is GAGVSQSPRYKVAKRGQDVALRCDPISGHVSLFWYQQALGQGPEFLTYFQNEAQLDKSGLPSDRFFAERPEGSVSTLKIQRTQQEDSAVYLCASSLVVKNTEAFFGQGTRLTVV.

The V call is TRBV7-9, the J call TRBJ2-1; 9 bases align to TRBD2. The junction had 13 bases not matched to a gene; V was cut back by 4 bases and J by 3 bases. CDR1 SEHNR and CDR2 FQNEAQ come from the germline V gene (reference sequence). CDR3 size: 18 residues. CDR3 coding DNA: TGTGCCAGCAGCTCACAATCCCTAAGGACTAGCGTCTACAATGAGCAGTTCTTC. Amino acids: CASSSQSLRTSVYNEQFF.

The chain recombines TRBV3-1 (or the pseudogene TRBV3-2) with TRBJ2-2; 8 bases agree with TRBD1. This CDR3 spans 15 amino acids. Trimming cost V 0 bases and J 6 bases; bases outside gene matches: 3. CDR1 is LGHDT, CDR2 YNNKEL, per germline (reference sequence). CDR3 bases: TGTGCCAGCAGCCAAGACCAGGGGGCGCCCGGGGAGCTGTTTTTT. It specifies CASSQDQGAPGELFF.

The chain couples TRBV7-6 to TRBJ1-2; D remains unclear. V was trimmed by 5 bases and J by 7 bases, leaving 20 bases between them. The CDR3 covers 15 residues. Per the germline V gene, CDR1 is SGHVS and CDR2 is FNYEAQ. Here the CDR3 reads CASSLAPGSVSGYTF. CDR3 bases: TGTGCCAGCAGCCTCGCTCCCGGCAGTGTCTCTGGCTACACCTTC.

The chain has TRBV5-6 and TRBJ2-2; 13 bases agree with TRBD2. J was trimmed by 0 bases and V by 2 bases; bases with no gene match: 4. The CDR3 has 18 residues. CDR1 is SGHDT and CDR2 is YYEEEE in the germline V gene. In DNA form, the CDR3 reads TGTGCCAGCAGCTTTCGACTAGCGGGGGGCACGAACACCGGGGAGCTGTTTTTT. This gives the protein CASSFRLAGGTNTGELFF. Combining the CDR3 with reference TRBV5-6 and TRBJ2-2 gives the whole variable domain DAGVTQSPTHLIKTRGQQVTLRCSPKSGHDTVSWYQQALGQGPQFIFQYYEEEERQRGNFPDRFSGHQFPNYSSELNVNALLLGDSALYLCASSFRLAGGTNTGELFFGEGSRLTVL.

V is TRBV4-1 and J is TRBJ1-2; 7 bases match TRBD1. The CDR3 is 14 residues long. With 3 bases clipped from V and 4 bases from J, the junction kept 5 bases outside the gene matches. Looked up from germline, CDR1 is MGHRA and CDR2 is YSYEKL. CDR3: CASSQKGQIYGYTF. CDR3 coding DNA: TGCGCCAGCAGCCAGAAGGGACAGATCTATGGCTACACCTTC.

The chain joins TRBV6-5 to TRBJ1-1; D remains unclear. Between the trimmed V and J ends, which lost 9 bases and 3 bases, there was a span of 11 bases. The germline V gene has CDR1 MNHEY and CDR2 SVGAGI. This CDR3 region has 12 residues. The CDR3 DNA is TGTGCCAGTATTGGAAGAGACACTGAAGCTTTCTTT. It specifies CASIGRDTEAFF.

J is TRBJ1-2 and V is TRBV28, with 7 bases aligning to TRBD1. The V segment lost 2 bases and the J segment 4 bases; nucleotides outside the gene matches: 7. The CDR3 spans 15 residues. Germline V gene lookup returns CDR1 MDHEN and CDR2 SYDVKM. Here the CDR3 reads CASSLPQGGPYGYTF. The CDR3 region has the DNA TGTGCCAGCAGTTTACCGCAGGGGGGGCCCTATGGCTACACCTTC.

V usage is TRBV19 and J usage is TRBJ1-3, with 10 bases that match TRBD1. The CDR3 consists of 18 residues. With 7 bases clipped from V and 2 bases from J, the junction kept 14 bases outside the gene matches. The V gene's germline CDR1 is LNHDA and CDR2 SQIVND (reference sequence). CDR3: CASIKFRDRGAPGNTIYF. CDR3 DNA: TGTGCCAGTATTAAATTCCGGGACAGGGGAGCACCTGGAAACACCATATATTTT.

The chain recombines TRBV10-1 with TRBJ1-6; possible D gene TRBD1, 5 bases. V lost 0 bases and J 10 bases, leaving 10 bases between the germline ends. Germline loops: CDR1 WNHNN, CDR2 SYGVQD (reference sequence). The CDR3 covers 14 residues. The CDR3 bases are TGCGCCAGCAGTGAGTCTGGGACGGACTCACCCCTCCACTTT. This encodes CASSESGTDSPLHF.

This rearrangement joins TRBV7-3 to TRBJ2-2; D remains ambiguous. V was pared by 1 base and J by 3 bases, with 12 bases between. From germline, CDR1 is SGHTA and CDR2 FQGTGA. This CDR3 region has 16 residues. CDR3 sequence reads: CASSLIGTVDTGELFF. The DNA of the CDR3 is TGTGCCAGCAGCTTAATAGGCACCGTCGACACCGGGGAGCTGTTTTTT.

J is TRBJ2-7 and V is TRBV11-3, with 10 nucleotides matching TRBD1. Per the germline V gene, CDR1 is SGHNT and CDR2 is YENEEA. The V gene end was trimmed by 5 bases and the J gene end by 3 bases; junction bases not matched to a gene: 7. This CDR3 has 15 amino acids. The CDR3 here is CASSGGDRGSYEQYF. The CDR3 coding sequence is TGTGCCAGCAGCGGAGGGGACAGGGGTAGCTACGAGCAGTACTTC.

CDR3 region: CASSPLTQGSYEKLFF. The CDR3 nucleotides read TGTGCCAGCAGCCCTTTGACACAGGGGTCTTATGAAAAACTGTTTTTT. The chain links TRBV4-2 to TRBJ1-4, with TRBD1 matching over 7 bases. V trimming: 4 bases; J trimming: 6 bases; junction bases outside the gene matches: 11. This CDR3 spans 16 amino acids. Germline V gene sequence: CDR1 LGHNA, CDR2 YNFKEQ.